This T cell receptor beta chain was sequenced in a study of blood T cell repertoires in COVID-19. About the study: The samples span acute and convalescent COVID-19 from the United States, Italy and Spain. From T cells, B-cell-depleted T cells, or PBMCs came the material, which was cDNA or gDNA.

Per the original data handling: Estimation of nucleated cell counts relied on the amplification of reference gene primers. TCRdb's table, derived via immunoSEQ multiplex PCR, lists solely in-frame clones and lacks some. Clone size and the V and J calls come from that table; the DNA yielded D and trimming. The data hold around 200,000 clones, with approximately 87% observed a single time. The TCR sequence derives from a woman in her forties or fifties with acute or convalescent COVID-19. Sequencing input: peripheral blood.

The CDR3 protein is CASSIGARDRIPYNEQFF. In DNA, the CDR3 is TGTGCCAGTAGTATCGGGGCCAGAGACAGGATTCCCTACAATGAGCAGTTCTTC. The V and J genes are TRBV19 and TRBJ2-1; perhaps TRBD1 as D (6 bases). V was shortened by 3 bases and J by 2 bases, with 20 bases between the two germline ends. Germline V gene lookup returns CDR1 LNHDA and CDR2 SQIVND (reference sequence). This CDR3 contains 18 residues.